This T cell receptor (beta chain) was captured by sequencing in a study of CD8+ T cells in alopecia areata. Study as a whole: A regimen of oral tofacitinib, 5 to 10 mg twice daily, was given to treated patients. People stayed on tofacitinib for 6 to 18 months, then stopped the drug for 6 months. Severity of treated patients was scored by affected scalp percentage. The study, taken as a whole, reports: One nonresponder leaves baseline CD8+ expansion's link to response uncertain.

Following extraction, RNA underwent reverse transcription to cDNA, which served as the sequencing template. Libraries were prepared by immunoSEQ multiplex PCR; TCRdb keeps only in-frame clonotypes and omits some of them. The data hold under 200,000 clones, with about 71% observed a single time. Germline V CDR1 and CDR2: SNHLY, FYNNEI. V was clipped by 2 bases and J by 1 base, with 8 bases between them. The length of the CDR3 is 14 residues. Treatment reported: oral pan-JAK inhibitor, 5-10 mg twice daily. Concerning this clone: The antigen is not known.

The material was CD4+ T cells sorted from blood, obtained at week 4, from a patient treated with tofacitinib. The V and J genes are TRBV2 and TRBJ1-1; D remains ambiguous. This TCR was sampled from a human donor with alopecia areata. CDR3 in amino acids: CASSEWSQNTEAFF. DNA of the CDR3: TGTGCCAGCAGTGAATGGAGCCAGAACACTGAAGCTTTCTTT.